This TCR beta chain was documented in a study of blood T cell repertoires in COVID-19. This clone was picked up a small number of times. The V end lost 10 bases, the J end lost 4 bases, and 29 bases lay between the germline ends. The CDR3 spans 18 residues. From germline, CDR1 is SEHNR and CDR2 FQNEAQ (reference sequence). Produced via immunoSEQ multiplex PCR; TCRdb's table is partial and in-frame only. The table includes about 180,000 clones, roughly 87% detected once. V is TRBV7-9 and J is TRBJ1-3, with D possibly matching TRBD1 (5 bases). The sequence came from a woman between 35 and 50 years old with acute COVID-19. The specimen sequenced was PBMCs or T cells enriched from blood (not recorded which). The DNA of the CDR3 is TGTGCCATCAGGGAGATTCCCGGGGGAAGGGCAGAAGGAAACACCATATATTTT. Protein: CAIREIPGGRAEGNTIYF.